This T cell receptor (beta chain) was retrieved from a study of blood T cells in healthy people across ages. Study in general: Template switching captured about one barcoded beta molecule per two T cells.

Study observations and caveats: Since the PBMCs were unsorted, naive and antigen-experienced cells could not be conclusively compared.

Sample-barcoded 5' priming and a J-beta primer mix drove a second PCR of 7 to 11 cycles. TCRdb re-analysed the 5' RACE reads in MiXCR, keeping a single row per CDR3 protein. The sample includes under 2,000,000 distinct CDR3 sequences, less than 50% of them seen just once. Comment on this clonotype: Its antigen remains unknown.

Sequencing was done on a sample of blood. This sequence originates from a middle-aged woman in good health.

This CDR3 is CASSLDWYNEQYF. CDR3 in DNA: TGTGCCAGCAGCTTGGACTGGTACAATGAGCAGTACTTC. V usage is TRBV7-2 and J usage is TRBJ2-1, with D perhaps TRBD2 (5 bases). The better agreement between TRBJ2-7 and the DNA end casts doubt on the J call. The germline V gene encodes CDR1 SGHTA and CDR2 FQGNSA. There are 13 residues in the CDR3.